This T cell receptor (beta chain) was sequenced during a study of shared clonotypes between healthy human individuals. Study-level findings and limits: Memory subsets had estimated richness that was generally smaller than that of naive subsets. The naive CD4 repertoires of a handful of donors were compared, and roughly 5% of clonotypes were shared.

For each subset, genomic DNA was distributed in equal portions over several immunoSEQ plates. Profiling relied on immunoSEQ multiplex PCR, and the TCRdb table lists in-frame clones only, not all of them. The table shows approximately 2.5 million clones, with approximately 94% occurring only once. The split of CD4+ cells yielded CD45RA+ naive and CD45RA-negative memory subsets. Germline assignment: CDR1 SGHTA and CDR2 FQGNSA. The V gene lost 3 bases and the J gene lost 3 bases, with 11 bases spanning the gap. The CDR3 is 14 residues long. As to this clone: Its antigen remains unknown.

The TCR comes from a young man in good health. Some clones in this sample may be carry-over from other donors' samples. The genes are TRBV7-2 and TRBJ1-2; D is unresolved. Material: naive CD4+ T cells from PBMCs. Regarding subset: CD45RA+ positively selected. This CDR3 reads CASSFRASDYGYTF. DNA of the CDR3: TGTGCCAGCAGCTTCCGGGCCTCCGACTATGGCTACACCTTC.